These T cell receptor beta chains were read from a single sample in a study of beta chain features in type 1 diabetes. Using immunoSEQ multiplex PCR, the repertoire was profiled, and TCRdb retains in-frame clones only, with some absent. In the table there are hundreds of thousands of clones, 13% of which are singletons. The sequenced material came from naive CD4+ T cells from blood. The origin of the receptors is a man younger than 35 with type 1 diabetes. The CDR3 runs from the conserved cysteine through the conserved F or W. D genes are given only for firm matches. Expanded clones are given a class, and other clones once, few, many or no size at all.

abundance,v_gene,d_gene,j_gene,len,CDR3nt,CDR3aa
few,TRBV9,NA,TRBJ1-2,14,TGTGCCAGCAGCCCCCGCCGGGATAACTATGGCTACACCTTC,CASSPRRDNYGYTF
few,TRBV4-1,NA,TRBJ1-2,16,TGCGCCAGCAGCCAAGCGCCAAGGGAACCGTACTATGGCTACACCTTC,CASSQAPREPYYGYTF
NA,TRBV9,NA,TRBJ2-7,14,TGTGCCAGCAGCGTAGGCCCTGACTCCTACGAGCAGTACTTC,CASSVGPDSYEQYF
few,TRBV5-1,NA,TRBJ2-3,14,TGCGCCAGCAGCCCTGGGGTTAACACAGATACGCAGTATTTT,CASSPGVNTDTQYF
few,TRBV27,TRBD2,TRBJ2-3,18,TGTGCCAGCAGTTTATTCCCCGCCCTAGCGGGGGGGCCAGATACGCAGTATTTT,CASSLFPALAGGPDTQYF
NA,TRBV7-9,NA,TRBJ1-1,13,TGTGCCAGCAGCTTATGGGATGGGACTGAAGCTTTCTTT,CASSLWDGTEAFF
NA,TRBV28,TRBD1,TRBJ1-5,17,TGTGCCAGCAGTTTAACCCGGGACAGGGGTTTAGGTCAGCCCCAGCATTTT,CASSLTRDRGLGQPQHF
NA,TRBV30,NA,TRBJ1-3,17,TGTGCCTGGAGTCGGGACGGCATCACATTGACTGGAAACACCATATATTTT,CAWSRDGITLTGNTIYF
few,TRBV19,TRBD1,TRBJ1-1,13,TGTGCCAGTAGTGGGACAGGGCGAACTGAAGCTTTCTTT,CASSGTGRTEAFF
NA,TRBV6-5,TRBD1,TRBJ2-5,12,TGTGCCAGCAGGACCAGGGGGGAGACCCAGTACTTC,CASRTRGETQYF
few,TRBV7-9,NA,TRBJ1-1,16,TGTGCCAGCAGCTCCGTTATAGGCCTCTTGAACACTGAAGCTTTCTTT,CASSSVIGLLNTEAFF
NA,TRBV5-6,NA,TRBJ1-2,13,TGTGCCAGCAGCTCTCCGATCGGGGGTGGCTACACCTTC,CASSSPIGGGYTF
NA,TRBV2,TRBD1,TRBJ2-3,15,TGTGCCAGCAGTGATCGCAGGGGGCGCGCAGATACGCAGTATTTT,CASSDRRGRADTQYF
few,TRBV7-9,TRBD1,TRBJ2-7,13,TGTGCCAGCAGCTTCCGGGACAGGGACGAGCAGTACTTC,CASSFRDRDEQYF
NA,TRBV9,TRBD2,TRBJ2-2,16,TGTGCCAGCAGCGATCTAGCGGGGGCGAACACCGGGGAGCTGTTTTTT,CASSDLAGANTGELFF
few,TRBV28,NA,TRBJ2-1,14,TGTGCCAGCAGTTCGCCGGAGGGTTTAAGCGAGCAGTTCTTC,CASSSPEGLSEQFF
NA,TRBV6-5,NA,TRBJ1-4,14,TGTGCCAGCAGTTACTCCAGGGTAAATGAAAAACTGTTTTTT,CASSYSRVNEKLFF
NA,TRBV2,NA,TRBJ1-5,15,TGTGCCAGCACCCGGGAGTCATATAGCAATCAGCCCCAGCATTTT,CASTRESYSNQPQHF
NA,TRBV9,TRBD2,TRBJ2-1,15,TGTGCCAGCAGCTTGACTAGCGGGGGGGCCAATGAGCAGTTCTTC,CASSLTSGGANEQFF
few,TRBV2,NA,TRBJ1-2,10,TGTGCCAGCAAGGGAGATGGCTACACCTTC,CASKGDGYTF
few,TRBV5-1,NA,TRBJ2-1,15,TGCGCCAGCAGCTTGTCTCTCTCTAATTACAATGAGCAGTTCTTC,CASSLSLSNYNEQFF
NA,TRBV11-2,NA,TRBJ1-2,13,TGTGCCAGCAGCTTAGATCGAGTTTATGGCTACACCTTC,CASSLDRVYGYTF
NA,TRBV25-1,NA,TRBJ1-1,18,TGTGCCAGCAGTGAATATCCCTCCTTCTTACACGTGAACACTGAAGCTTTCTTT,CASSEYPSFLHVNTEAFF
few,TRBV4-2,TRBD1,TRBJ2-3,19,TGTGCCAGCAGCCAGGGGCCGGGACAGGGGGCCGTCGGCACAGATACGCAGTATTTT,CASSQGPGQGAVGTDTQYF
NA,TRBV4-1,NA,TRBJ2-7,11,TGCGCCAGCAGCCAAGATCCCGAGCAGTACTTC,CASSQDPEQYF
NA,TRBV28,TRBD1,TRBJ2-7,14,TGTGCCAGCAGGACGGGACAGGGGGCCAGTGAGCAGTACTTC,CASRTGQGASEQYF
few,TRBV30,NA,TRBJ1-1,12,TGTGCCTGGGACACGGGGGGCACTGAAGCTTTCTTT,CAWDTGGTEAFF
few,TRBV19,NA,TRBJ1-2,11,TGTGCCAGTAGTCCCAGGCTCGGCTACACCTTC,CASSPRLGYTF
NA,TRBV2,NA,TRBJ2-3,13,TGTGCCAGCAGGGCCCCTAGCACAGATACGCAGTATTTT,CASRAPSTDTQYF
few,TRBV25-1,NA,TRBJ1-2,13,TGTGCCAGCAATGGAGACAGGAGGTATGGCTACACCTTC,CASNGDRRYGYTF
few,TRBV29-1,NA,TRBJ1-2,15,TGCAGCGTAGCCGGGACGTTGGGGTCCTACTATGGCTACACCTTC,CSVAGTLGSYYGYTF
few,TRBV7-3,TRBD1,TRBJ1-2,15,TGTGCCAGCAGCCCCGGACAGGCCGCTAACTATGGCTACACCTTC,CASSPGQAANYGYTF
few,TRBV5-8,NA,TRBJ1-2,14,TGTGCCAGCAGCTTGCCGGGGGTTAACTATGGCTACACCTTC,CASSLPGVNYGYTF
few,TRBV23-1,NA,TRBJ1-5,17,TGCGCCAGCAGTCAACAGCCGGCTCAGGTCACCAATCAGCCCCAGCATTTT,CASSQQPAQVTNQPQHF
few,TRBV18,NA,TRBJ1-5,14,TGTGCCAGCTCACCCGGGCCTCGAGAGCAGCCCCAGCATTTT,CASSPGPREQPQHF
NA,TRBV25-1,NA,TRBJ1-1,14,TGTGCCAGCAGCCCGGGGCATCCGAACACTGAAGCTTTCTTT,CASSPGHPNTEAFF
few,TRBV29-1,NA,TRBJ1-2,13,TGCAGCGTTGAAGATAGGGGTTGGAGTGGCTACACCTTC,CSVEDRGWSGYTF
NA,TRBV30,NA,TRBJ2-6,13,TGTGCCTGGAGTGTAGCTGGGGCCAACGTCCTGACTTTC,CAWSVAGANVLTF
few,TRBV10-3,NA,TRBJ1-1,12,TGTGCCATCAGTGCTTTAAACACTGAAGCTTTCTTT,CAISALNTEAFF
few,TRBV5-1,NA,TRBJ2-5,15,TGCGCCAGCAGCTTGGTAAGGGGACTCCAAGAGACCCAGTACTTC,CASSLVRGLQETQYF
few,TRBV4-1,TRBD1,TRBJ2-1,16,TGCGCCAGCAGCCAAGTCTTGGGACAGGGCTACAATGAGCAGTTCTTC,CASSQVLGQGYNEQFF
NA,TRBV30,NA,TRBJ1-4,16,TGTGCCTGGAGTCCGGGACGGCCAGTTCCTAATGAAAAACTGTTTTTT,CAWSPGRPVPNEKLFF
NA,TRBV2,NA,TRBJ2-3,15,TGTGCCAGCAGTGGCCTTAGGGGTGTGGCAGATACGCAGTATTTT,CASSGLRGVADTQYF
few,TRBV30,TRBD1,TRBJ2-2,14,TGTGCCTGGATGGGACAGGGGACCACCGGGGAGCTGTTTTTT,CAWMGQGTTGELFF
NA,TRBV7-9,NA,TRBJ1-1,13,TGTGCCAGCAGCATGGGGTTATTCCTCGAAGCTTTCTTT,CASSMGLFLEAFF
few,TRBV7-2,TRBD1,TRBJ2-7,15,TGTGCCAGCAGCTTAGTTCAGGGGGCGGCAAACGAGCAGTACTTC,CASSLVQGAANEQYF
NA,TRBV10-3,NA,TRBJ2-2,12,TGTGCCATCAGTGAGTCTCCTCTAGGACTGTTTTTT,CAISESPLGLFF
NA,TRBV5-1,NA,TRBJ2-1,15,TGCGCCAGCAGCCTGGATCTTGCATGGGGTAATGAGCAGTTCTTC,CASSLDLAWGNEQFF